This T cell receptor (beta chain) is from a study of cytomegalovirus exposure and HLA in healthy donors. The PCR made use of 60 Vbeta and 13 Jbeta primers. The protocol was immunoSEQ multiplex PCR, while the TCRdb copy is restricted to in-frame clones and leaves out a portion. The table includes more than 85,000 clones, around 84% detected once. This clone was seen only a few times. This CDR3 contains 13 residues. Per the germline V gene, CDR1 is MDHEN and CDR2 is SYDVKM. V shed 6 bases and J 4 bases; nucleotides not matched to a gene: 4. The chain has TRBV28 and TRBJ2-7; 9 positions agree with TRBD1. The source is a man between 25 and 39 years old in good health and CMV-seronegative. The sequenced sample was PBMCs. The CDR3 reads CASRVGQGYEQYF. CDR3 nucleotide sequence: TGTGCCAGCAGAGTGGGACAGGGATACGAGCAGTACTTC.